One and the same sample provided the 5 T cell receptor beta chains below, sequenced in a study of cytomegalovirus exposure and HLA in healthy donors. This PCR relied on a set of 60 Vbeta primers and 13 Jbeta primers. Only in-frame clones appear in the TCRdb table, and some are missing; sequencing was by immunoSEQ multiplex PCR. This sample carries 180,000 or so clones, nearly 80% of them seen once, and the ten largest clones take 11% to 15%. Sample: PBMCs. These receptor sequences come from a man aged 45-65 years in good health and CMV-seropositive.

The CDR3, as DNA: TGTGCCAGCGGGCGGGGAAAAGAGACCCAGTACTTC. Translation gives CASGRGKETQYF. V gene TRBV28 combines with J gene TRBJ2-5; a possible D gene is TRBD2 (6 bases). In germline, CDR1 is MDHEN, CDR2 SYDVKM. With 8 bases removed from V and 3 bases from J, the gap between germline ends came to 10 bases. The CDR3 totals 12 residues.

The chain couples TRBV29-1 to TRBJ2-5; a weak D match, TRBD1 (6 bases). The CDR3 totals 10 residues. Trimming left V 7 bases short and J 3 bases short, with 6 bases between. The germline V gene encodes CDR1 SQVTM and CDR2 ANQGSEA. The CDR3 loop reads CSGQEETQYF. CDR3 sequence (DNA): TGCAGCGGACAGGAAGAGACCCAGTACTTC.

This clone was detected once. The V call is TRBV6-4, the J call TRBJ2-7; TRBD1 matches 7 bases. This CDR3 is built from 15 residues. V trimming: 4 bases; J trimming: 4 bases; junction bases outside the gene matches: 10. The germline V gene has CDR1 MRHNA and CDR2 SNTAGT. The CDR3 DNA is TGTGCCAGCAGTGCTGACGGGTCGGGACAGTACGAGCAGTACTTC. The encoded protein is CASSADGSGQYEQYF.

This clone was picked up one time. V and J are TRBV7-8 and TRBJ2-7; tentative D call: TRBD2 (7 bases). V was clipped by 4 bases and J by 7 bases, with 17 bases between them. The CDR3 extends over 14 amino acids. The germline V gene has CDR1 SGHVS and CDR2 FQNEAQ. Written as DNA, the CDR3 is TGTGCCAGCAGCTCCCTAGGGGGGGCGCGAGAGCAGTACGTC. Translation: CASSSLGGAREQYV.

This clone was counted between two and nine times. The rearrangement joins TRBV28 to TRBJ2-1, with TRBD2 identical over 8 bases. Losses at the gene ends were 6 bases for V and 3 bases for J; bases not matched to a gene: 7. Germline CDR1 is MDHEN and CDR2 is SYDVKM. The CDR3 spans 15 residues. CDR3 protein: CASRRGRSDYNEQFF. The CDR3 region has the DNA TGTGCCAGCAGGCGCGGGAGGAGCGACTACAATGAGCAGTTCTTC. The complete variable domain, with remaining parts taken from reference TRBV28 and TRBJ2-1, reads DVKVTQSSRYLVKRTGEKVFLECVQDMDHENMFWYRQDPGLGLRLIYFSYDVKMKEKGDIPEGYSVSREKKERFSLILESASTNQTSMYLCASRRGRSDYNEQFFGPGTRLTVL.